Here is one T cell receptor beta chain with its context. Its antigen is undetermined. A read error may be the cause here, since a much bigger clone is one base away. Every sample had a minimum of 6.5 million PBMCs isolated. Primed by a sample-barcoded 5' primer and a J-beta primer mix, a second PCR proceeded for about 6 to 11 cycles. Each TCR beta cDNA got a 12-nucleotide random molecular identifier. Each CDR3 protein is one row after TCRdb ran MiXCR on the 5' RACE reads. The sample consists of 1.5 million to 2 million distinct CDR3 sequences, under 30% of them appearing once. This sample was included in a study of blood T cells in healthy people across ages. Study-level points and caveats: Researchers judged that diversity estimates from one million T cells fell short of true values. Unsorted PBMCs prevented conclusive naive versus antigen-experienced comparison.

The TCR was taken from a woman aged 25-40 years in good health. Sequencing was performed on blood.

The CDR3 loop is CASSPRTARTDAQYF. DNA of the CDR3: TGTGCCAGCAGCCCCCGGACAGCCCGCACAGATGCGCAGTATTTT. The V and J genes are TRBV12-3 or TRBV12-4 and TRBJ2-3; possible D gene TRBD1, 6 bases. The length of the CDR3 is 15 residues.